These 27 T cell receptor beta chains were sequenced from one sample in a study of cytomegalovirus exposure and HLA in healthy donors. Researchers ran the PCR with 60 Vbeta and 13 Jbeta primers. Assay used: immunoSEQ multiplex PCR; TCRdb lists only in-frame clones, some missing. The table records around 230,000 clones, approximately 85% of them present only once. Sequenced input: PBMCs. These receptors were obtained from a girl aged 2 to 9 in good health and CMV-seronegative.

The chain couples TRBV5-1 to TRBJ1-1, with D unresolved. Germline V CDR1 and CDR2: SGHRS, YFSETQ. This CDR3 is 15 amino acids long. Trimming left V 6 bases short and J 0 bases short, with 15 bases between. CDR3: CASTDKDQLNTEAFF. The CDR3 region has the DNA TGCGCCAGCACCGACAAAGACCAGCTGAACACTGAAGCTTTCTTT.

This sequence joins TRBV14 and TRBJ2-7; tentative D call: TRBD2 (6 bases). Germline V CDR1 and CDR2: SGHDN, FVKESK. Trimming pared 1 base from V and 3 bases from J, leaving 16 bases between. The CDR3 is 16 residues long. The CDR3, as DNA: TGTGCCAGCAGCCAAGTTTACTCCGGGACTGGCTACGAGCAGTACTTC. Its protein is CASSQVYSGTGYEQYF.

The chain has TRBV14 and TRBJ2-1; D is unresolved. The V end lost 4 bases, the J end lost 4 bases, and 17 bases lay between the germline ends. From germline, CDR1 is SGHDN and CDR2 FVKESK. The CDR3 spans 16 residues. The CDR3 reads CASSPSDLPLYNEQFF. DNA for the CDR3: TGTGCCAGCAGCCCGAGCGACCTCCCCCTTTACAATGAGCAGTTCTTC.

The rearrangement uses TRBV28 and TRBJ1-2, with TRBD1 matching 8 bases. The CDR3 is made up of 13 amino acids. Trimming removed 6 bases from V and 6 bases from J; junction bases left unmatched: 6. Germline V gene data show CDR1 as MDHEN and CDR2 as SYDVKM. The CDR3 region has the DNA TGTGCCAGCAGGCAGGGGGCGATGGATGGCTACACCTTC. Translated, it gives CASRQGAMDGYTF.

The genes are TRBV5-4 and TRBJ2-1, with TRBD2 matching 14 bases. Per the germline V gene, CDR1 is SGHNT and CDR2 is YYREEE (reference sequence). Unmatched junction bases numbered 4, after V lost 4 bases and J lost 7 bases. The CDR3 totals 15 residues. The CDR3 coding sequence is TGTGCCAGCAGCGCGACTAGCGGGAGGGGTAATGAGCAGTTCTTC. Its translation: CASSATSGRGNEQFF.

This clone was seen only a few times. The chain couples TRBV5-4 to TRBJ1-2; TRBD1 aligns across 7 bases. Germline V gene sequence: CDR1 SGHNT, CDR2 YYREEE (reference sequence). This CDR3 comprises 15 residues. Germline trimming cut 5 bases from V and 4 bases from J; bases unmatched to any gene: 11. The CDR3 sequence is CASSPQPQGGYGYTF. The CDR3 region has the DNA TGTGCCAGCAGTCCTCAACCCCAGGGGGGCTATGGCTACACCTTC.

In DNA, the CDR3 is TGTGCCAGCAGCTTAGCGCGGGGGACCACTGAAGCTTTCTTT. Translating it yields CASSLARGTTEAFF. This chain links TRBV7-9 with TRBJ1-1; the D gene is possibly TRBD1 (5 bases). Germline V lookup: CDR1 SEHNR, CDR2 FQNEAQ (reference sequence). V shed 0 bases and J shed 4 bases, with 9 bases lying between them. The CDR3 consists of 14 residues.

The rearrangement links TRBV7-3 to TRBJ2-5, with D tentatively TRBD2 (7 bases). With 1 base removed from V and 5 bases from J, the gap between germline ends came to 14 bases. Germline V CDR1 and CDR2: SGHTA, FQGTGA. The CDR3 has 15 residues. In DNA form, the CDR3 reads TGTGCCAGCAGCTTAAACGGGGGGCGGGGGGAGACCCAGTACTTC. Translated: CASSLNGGRGETQYF. Using reference TRBV7-3 and TRBJ2-5 for the parts outside the CDR3, the full variable domain is GAGVSQTPSNKVTEKGKYVELRCDPISGHTALYWYRQSLGQGPEFLIYFQGTGAADDSGLPNDRFFAVRPEGSVSTLKIQRTERGDSAVYLCASSLNGGRGETQYFGPGTRLLVL.

The rearrangement uses TRBV15 and TRBJ1-5; possible D gene TRBD1, 6 bases. The germline V gene has CDR1 LNHNV and CDR2 YYDKDF (reference sequence). V was clipped by 3 bases and J by 5 bases, with 11 bases between them. The CDR3 covers 14 residues. CDR3 sequence (DNA): TGTGCCACCAGCAGCGGACAGAGTCATCAGCCCCAGCATTTT. Its translation: CATSSGQSHQPQHF.

This chain links TRBV10-1 with TRBJ2-3; the D gene is possibly TRBD1 (5 bases). CDR3 size: 18 residues. Trimming removed 0 bases at V and 0 bases at J, with 16 bases between. Per the germline V gene, CDR1 is WNHNN and CDR2 is SYGVQD (reference sequence). CDR3 nucleotides: TGCGCCAGCAGTGAGTCGAAAACAGGATGGTATAGCACAGATACGCAGTATTTT. Translating it yields CASSESKTGWYSTDTQYF.

The gene calls are TRBV6-5 and TRBJ2-5; 10 positions agree with TRBD2. Germline V lookup: CDR1 MNHEY, CDR2 SVGAGI. Losses at the gene ends were 5 bases for V and 4 bases for J; bases not matched to a gene: 4. The CDR3 spans 14 residues. The CDR3 loop reads CASSPGLAAETQYF. The CDR3 DNA is TGTGCCAGCAGTCCAGGACTAGCGGCAGAGACCCAGTACTTC.

This clone was seen a handful of times. The CDR3 nucleotides are TGCGCCAGCAGCCAATTCGAGGCCCAGCCCAATCAGCCCCAGCATTTT. Translated, it gives CASSQFEAQPNQPQHF. The V gene is TRBV4-1, the J gene TRBJ1-5, with unresolved D. This CDR3 spans 16 amino acids. Germline V lookup: CDR1 MGHRA, CDR2 YSYEKL. The ends were cut back, 2 bases at V and 3 bases at J, with 14 bases in the middle.

The rearrangement links TRBV9 to TRBJ2-5, with D unclear. The J call is uncertain, as TRBJ2-7 better fits the DNA end. This CDR3 comprises 15 residues. Germline CDR1 and CDR2: SGDLS and YYNGEE. CDR3 region: CASSVVHSPPYEQYF. CDR3 nucleotides: TGTGCCAGCAGCGTAGTTCACAGTCCACCCTACGAGCAGTACTTC.

The chain has TRBV5-5 and TRBJ2-2, with 8 bases lining up with TRBD1. The CDR3 runs 15 residues. The V gene's germline CDR1 is SGHKS and CDR2 YYEKEE (reference sequence). V dropped 3 bases and J dropped 0; count of bases not matched to a gene: 1. The CDR3 coding sequence is TGTGCCAGCAGCTGGGACAGGCCGAACACCGGGGAGCTGTTTTTT. This gives the protein CASSWDRPNTGELFF.

This clone is a singleton in its sample. The CDR3, as DNA: TGTGCCAGTAGTATAGATCTTTCTGGGGCCAACGTCCTGACTTTC. It specifies CASSIDLSGANVLTF. The chain joins TRBV19 to TRBJ2-6; D unclear. This CDR3 has 15 amino acids. Trimming removed 0 bases at V and 1 base at J, with 4 bases between. Germline CDR1 LNHDA, CDR2 SQIVND (reference sequence).

The V and J genes are TRBV5-1 and TRBJ2-7; D is unclear. This CDR3 region has 16 residues. Germline assignment: CDR1 SGHRS and CDR2 YFSETQ. Between the trimmed V and J ends, which lost 4 bases and 0 bases, there was a span of 17 bases. CDR3 amino acids: CASSRLEGANSYEQYF. In nucleotides, the CDR3 is TGCGCCAGCAGCCGTTTGGAAGGAGCAAACTCCTACGAGCAGTACTTC.

This chain uses TRBV29-1 with TRBJ1-2; no clear D. V was pared by 8 bases and J by 4 bases, with 17 bases between. The CDR3 covers 13 residues. CDR1 SQVTM and CDR2 ANQGSEA come from the germline V gene. CDR3: CSFAEVPSYGYTF. Here the CDR3 DNA reads TGCAGCTTCGCGGAAGTCCCCTCCTATGGCTACACCTTC.

The chain uses TRBV7-9 and TRBJ2-7; the match to TRBD1 covers 12 bases. The CDR3 contains 16 residues. V lost 7 bases, J lost 6 bases, and 13 bases stayed unmatched. Germline V gene data show CDR1 as SEHNR and CDR2 as FQNEAQ (reference sequence). CDR3 amino acids: CASTSLEGQGAFEQYF. The CDR3 region has the DNA TGTGCCAGCACCTCCCTAGAGGGACAGGGGGCTTTCGAGCAGTACTTC.

V gene TRBV13 combines with J gene TRBJ1-2, with TRBD1 as a possible D gene (6 bases). V was pared by 5 bases and J by 0 bases, with 10 bases between. Per the germline V gene, CDR1 is PRHDT and CDR2 is FYEKMQ (reference sequence). The CDR3 length is 14 residues. The CDR3 sequence is CASSNRATNYGYTF. The CDR3 region has the DNA TGTGCCAGCAGCAACAGGGCTACTAACTATGGCTACACCTTC.

This sequence joins TRBV23-1 and TRBJ1-1; tentatively, D is TRBD1 (6 bases). TRBV23-1 falls under the ORF class, with uncertain function. The CDR3 runs 14 residues. V was shortened by 4 bases and J by 2 bases, with 11 bases between the two germline ends. The CDR3 sequence is CASSRTGRNTEAFF. In DNA form, the CDR3 reads TGCGCCAGCAGTCGCACAGGGAGAAACACTGAAGCTTTCTTT.

This clone appeared a few times. The rearrangement links TRBV10-3 to TRBJ1-2, with 12 bases that match TRBD1. Germline CDR1 reads ENHRY; CDR2 reads SYGVKD. This CDR3 comprises 19 residues. The junction had 19 bases not matched to a gene; V was cut back by 6 bases and J by 5 bases. In nucleotides, the CDR3 is TGTGCCATCAGAGAATCTCCGGGACAGGGGGCCCACGATCATTATGGCTACACCTTC. Its protein product is CAIRESPGQGAHDHYGYTF.

In DNA form, the CDR3 reads TGCGCCAGCAGTCTACGGGGGACTGAAGCTTTCTTT. It yields the protein CASSLRGTEAFF. The chain employs TRBV10-2 and TRBJ1-1; the D gene is possibly TRBD1 (5 bases). Germline V gene sequence: CDR1 WSHSY, CDR2 SAAADI. This CDR3 has 12 amino acids. V was cut by 5 bases and J by 5 bases, with 9 bases left in between.

The V gene is TRBV5-3, the J gene TRBJ2-1, with D maybe TRBD2 (6 bases). TRBV5-3 is marked as an open reading frame, function uncertain. The CDR3 contains 17 residues. Trimming stripped 0 bases from V and 7 bases from J, with 20 bases between. The CDR3 region is CARSLEVTSRGTNEQFF. CDR3 nucleotide sequence: TGTGCCAGAAGCTTGGAAGTCACTAGCCGGGGGACTAATGAGCAGTTCTTC.

The chain employs TRBV27 and TRBJ2-7; 12 nucleotides line up with TRBD2. Germline V gives CDR1 MNHEY, CDR2 SMNVEV (reference sequence). CDR3 length: 16 residues. The V segment lost 5 bases and the J segment 2 bases; nucleotides outside the gene matches: 7. The CDR3 coding sequence is TGTGCCAGCAGTGCCCGACTAGCGGGAGATCCCTACGAGCAGTACTTC. Translation: CASSARLAGDPYEQYF.

As to this clone: At one of its ends the junction is not consistent with the germline gene, which may arise from a read error. This chain links TRBV5-8 with TRBJ2-1; 9 positions agree with TRBD2. There are 15 residues in the CDR3. Germline CDR1 reads SGHTS; CDR2 reads YDEGEE. As DNA, the CDR3 is TGTGCCAGCAGCTTAGCGGGGGGCACCACGAATGGGCAGTTCTTC. Amino acid sequence: CASSLAGGTTNGQFF.

V gene TRBV18 combines with J gene TRBJ2-5, with D uncertain. This CDR3 is built from 14 residues. CDR1 is KGHSH, CDR2 LQKENI, per germline. Trimming cost V 0 bases and J 1 base, with 6 bases left between them. The CDR3: CASSPPAVQETQYF. As DNA, the CDR3 is TGTGCCAGCTCACCACCGGCGGTCCAAGAGACCCAGTACTTC.

The genes are TRBV7-2 and TRBJ2-5, with D unresolved. Germline values: CDR1 SGHTA, CDR2 FQGNSA. The V gene lost 3 bases and the J gene lost 4 bases, with 12 bases spanning the gap. The CDR3 is 14 amino acids. This CDR3 is CASSFLQSTETQYF. Written as DNA, the CDR3 is TGTGCCAGCAGCTTCCTACAGTCGACAGAGACCCAGTACTTC.